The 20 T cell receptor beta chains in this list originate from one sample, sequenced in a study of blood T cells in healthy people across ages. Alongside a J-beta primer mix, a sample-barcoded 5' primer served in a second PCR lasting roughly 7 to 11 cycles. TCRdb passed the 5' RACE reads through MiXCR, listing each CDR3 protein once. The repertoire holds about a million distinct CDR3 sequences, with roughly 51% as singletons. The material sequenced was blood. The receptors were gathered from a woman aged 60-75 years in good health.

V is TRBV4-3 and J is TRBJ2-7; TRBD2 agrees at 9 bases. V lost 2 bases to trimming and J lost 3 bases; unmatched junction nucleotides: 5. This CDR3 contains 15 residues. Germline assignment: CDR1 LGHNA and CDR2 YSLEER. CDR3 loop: CASSQFSGSLYEQYF. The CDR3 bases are TGCGCCAGCAGCCAATTTAGCGGGAGTCTCTACGAGCAGTACTTC.

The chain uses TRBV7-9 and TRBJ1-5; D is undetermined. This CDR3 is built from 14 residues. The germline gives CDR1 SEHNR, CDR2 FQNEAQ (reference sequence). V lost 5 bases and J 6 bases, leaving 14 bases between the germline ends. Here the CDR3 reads CASSRVGRSQPQHF. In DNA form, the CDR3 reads TGTGCCAGCAGCCGCGTTGGGCGCAGTCAGCCCCAGCATTTT.

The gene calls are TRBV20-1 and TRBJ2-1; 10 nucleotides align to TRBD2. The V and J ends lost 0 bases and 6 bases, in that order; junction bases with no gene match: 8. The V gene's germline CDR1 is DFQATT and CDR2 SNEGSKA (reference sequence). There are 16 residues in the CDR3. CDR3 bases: TGCAGTGCTAGAGATACGGCTAGCGGGAGCGTCAATGAGCAGTTCTTC. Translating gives CSARDTASGSVNEQFF.

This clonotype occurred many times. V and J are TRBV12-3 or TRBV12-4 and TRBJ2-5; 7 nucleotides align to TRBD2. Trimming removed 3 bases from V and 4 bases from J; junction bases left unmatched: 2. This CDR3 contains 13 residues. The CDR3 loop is CASSLGRGETQYF. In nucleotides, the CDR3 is TGTGCCAGCAGTTTGGGGAGGGGAGAGACCCAGTACTTC.

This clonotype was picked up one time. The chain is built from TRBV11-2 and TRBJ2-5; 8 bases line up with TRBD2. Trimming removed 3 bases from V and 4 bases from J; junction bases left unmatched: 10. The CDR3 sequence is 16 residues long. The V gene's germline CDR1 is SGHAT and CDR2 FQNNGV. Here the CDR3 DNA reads TGTGCCAGCAGCTTCTCGGGAGGGGCAGGAGGAGAGACCCAGTACTTC. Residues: CASSFSGGAGGETQYF.

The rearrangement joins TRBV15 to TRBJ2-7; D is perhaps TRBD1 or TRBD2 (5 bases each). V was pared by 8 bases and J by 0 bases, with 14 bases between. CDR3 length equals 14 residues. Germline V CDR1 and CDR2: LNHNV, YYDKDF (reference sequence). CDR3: CATLPGLNSYEQYF. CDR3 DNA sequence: TGTGCCACCCTACCGGGGCTCAACTCCTACGAGCAGTACTTC.

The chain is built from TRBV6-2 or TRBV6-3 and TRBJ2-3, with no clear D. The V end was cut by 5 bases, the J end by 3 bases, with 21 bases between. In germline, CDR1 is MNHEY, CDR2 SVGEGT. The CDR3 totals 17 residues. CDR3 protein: CASSKSAMGVLTDTQYF. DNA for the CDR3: TGTGCCAGCAGTAAGAGCGCAATGGGTGTTTTGACAGATACGCAGTATTTT.

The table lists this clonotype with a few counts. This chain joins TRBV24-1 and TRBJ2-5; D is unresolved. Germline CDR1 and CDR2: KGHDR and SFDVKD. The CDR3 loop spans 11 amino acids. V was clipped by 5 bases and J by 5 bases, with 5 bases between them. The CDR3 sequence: CATSVGETQYF. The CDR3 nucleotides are TGTGCCACCAGTGTGGGGGAGACCCAGTACTTC.

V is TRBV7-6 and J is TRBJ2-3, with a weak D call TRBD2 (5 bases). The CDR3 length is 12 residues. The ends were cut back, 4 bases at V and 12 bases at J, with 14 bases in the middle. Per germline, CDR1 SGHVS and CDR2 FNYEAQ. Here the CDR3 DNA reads TGTGCCAGCAGCTCTGAAACCCGGGAACAGTATTTT. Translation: CASSSETREQYF.

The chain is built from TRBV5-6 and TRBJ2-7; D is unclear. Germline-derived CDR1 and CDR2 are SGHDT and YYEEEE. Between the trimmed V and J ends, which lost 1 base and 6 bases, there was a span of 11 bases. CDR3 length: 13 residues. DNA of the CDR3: TGTGCCAGCAGCTTGAAGAACCTGGGCGAGCAGTACTTC. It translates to CASSLKNLGEQYF.

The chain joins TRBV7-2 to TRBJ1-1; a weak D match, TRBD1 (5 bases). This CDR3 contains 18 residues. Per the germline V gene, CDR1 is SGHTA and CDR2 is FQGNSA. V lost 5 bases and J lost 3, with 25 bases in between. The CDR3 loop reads CASSRRPQGRVKDTEAFF. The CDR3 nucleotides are TGTGCCAGCAGCCGACGTCCGCAGGGTAGGGTTAAGGACACTGAAGCTTTCTTT.

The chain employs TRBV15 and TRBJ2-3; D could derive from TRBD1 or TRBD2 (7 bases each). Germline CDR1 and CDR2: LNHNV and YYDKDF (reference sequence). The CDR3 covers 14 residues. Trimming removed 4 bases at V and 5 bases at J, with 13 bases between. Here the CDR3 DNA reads TGTGCCACCAGCAAGCGCAGGGGGGGAGATACGCAGTATTTT. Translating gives CATSKRRGGDTQYF. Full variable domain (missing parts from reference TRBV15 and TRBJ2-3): DAMVIQNPRYQVTQFGKPVTLSCSQTLNHNVMYWYQQKSSQAPKLLFHYYDKDFNNEADTPDNFQSRRPNTSFCFLDIRSPGLGDTAMYLCATSKRRGGDTQYFGPGTRLTVL.

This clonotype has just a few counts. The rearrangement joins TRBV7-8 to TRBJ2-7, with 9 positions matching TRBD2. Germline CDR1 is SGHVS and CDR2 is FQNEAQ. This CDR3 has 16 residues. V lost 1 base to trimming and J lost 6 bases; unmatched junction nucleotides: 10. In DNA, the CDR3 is TGTGCCAGCAGCTTAGAGAAGCGGGAGGAGGGTCTCGAGCAGTACTTC. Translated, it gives CASSLEKREEGLEQYF.

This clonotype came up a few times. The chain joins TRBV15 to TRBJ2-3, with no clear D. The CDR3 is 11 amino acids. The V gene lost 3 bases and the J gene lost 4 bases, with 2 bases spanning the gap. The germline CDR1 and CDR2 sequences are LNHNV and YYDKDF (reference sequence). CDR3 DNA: TGTGCCACCAGCAGCGCAGATACGCAGTATTTT. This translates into CATSSADTQYF. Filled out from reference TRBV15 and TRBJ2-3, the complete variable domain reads DAMVIQNPRYQVTQFGKPVTLSCSQTLNHNVMYWYQQKSSQAPKLLFHYYDKDFNNEADTPDNFQSRRPNTSFCFLDIRSPGLGDTAMYLCATSSADTQYFGPGTRLTVL.

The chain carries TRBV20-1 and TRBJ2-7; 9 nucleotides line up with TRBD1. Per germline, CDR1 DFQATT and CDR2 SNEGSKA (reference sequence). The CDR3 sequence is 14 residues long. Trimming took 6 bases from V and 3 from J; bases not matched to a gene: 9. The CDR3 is CSAAQGADGYEQYF. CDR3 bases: TGCAGTGCAGCACAGGGGGCTGACGGCTACGAGCAGTACTTC.

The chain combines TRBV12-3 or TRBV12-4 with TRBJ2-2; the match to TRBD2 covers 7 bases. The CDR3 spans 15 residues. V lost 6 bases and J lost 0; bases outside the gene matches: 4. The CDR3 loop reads CASRIGTTNTGELFF. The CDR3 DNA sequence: TGTGCCAGCAGAATAGGGACTACGAACACCGGGGAGCTGTTTTTT.

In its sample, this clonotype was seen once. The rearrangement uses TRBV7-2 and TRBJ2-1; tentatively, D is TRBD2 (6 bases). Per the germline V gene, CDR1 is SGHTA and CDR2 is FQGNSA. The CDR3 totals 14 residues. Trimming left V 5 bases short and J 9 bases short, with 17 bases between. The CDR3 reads CASSPRGSGTEQFF. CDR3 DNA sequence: TGTGCCAGCAGCCCTCGGGGTAGCGGAACTGAGCAGTTCTTC.

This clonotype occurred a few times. In nucleotides, the CDR3 is TGCGCCAGCAGCTTGGTCCTACTAGCGGGAGGTTTCGAGCAGTACTTC. It is translated as CASSLVLLAGGFEQYF. The chain carries TRBV5-1 and TRBJ2-5; 12 bases align to TRBD2. TRBJ2-7 matches the DNA end more closely, so the J call is doubtful. The length of the CDR3 is 16 residues. Germline CDR1 and CDR2: SGHRS and YFSETQ.

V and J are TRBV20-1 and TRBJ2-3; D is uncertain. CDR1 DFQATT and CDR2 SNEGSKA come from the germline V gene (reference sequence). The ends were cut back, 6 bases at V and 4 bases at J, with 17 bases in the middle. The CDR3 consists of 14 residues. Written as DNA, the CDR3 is TGCAGTGCACCCCCCAAGGGCTACTCAGATACGCAGTATTTT. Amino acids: CSAPPKGYSDTQYF.

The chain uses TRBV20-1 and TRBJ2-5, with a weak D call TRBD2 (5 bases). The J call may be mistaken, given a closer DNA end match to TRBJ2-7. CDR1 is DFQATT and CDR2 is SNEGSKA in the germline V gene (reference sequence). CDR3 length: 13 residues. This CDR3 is CSATRGLRYEQYF. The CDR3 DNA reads TGCAGTGCTACCCGCGGGCTTCGCTACGAGCAGTACTTC.